Below, 27 T cell receptor beta chains from the same sample are listed, as sequenced in a study of cytomegalovirus exposure and HLA in healthy donors. The PCR had 60 Vbeta and 13 Jbeta primers. Libraries were prepared by immunoSEQ multiplex PCR; TCRdb keeps only in-frame clonotypes and omits some of them. This sample's clone table lists 140,000 or so clones. The sequencing sample was made of PBMCs. The receptor source for this set is a male donor in good health and CMV-seronegative.

The CDR3 here is CSVEREWGEGYTF. CDR3 nucleotide sequence: TGCAGCGTTGAACGGGAATGGGGGGAAGGCTACACCTTC. V gene TRBV29-1 combines with J gene TRBJ1-2, with D perhaps TRBD1 (5 bases). The CDR3 runs to 13 residues. Germline V lookup: CDR1 SQVTM, CDR2 ANQGSEA. The V end was cut by 2 bases, the J end by 8 bases, with 15 bases between.

This chain links TRBV5-1 with TRBJ2-3, with 10 bases aligning to TRBD2. CDR1 is SGHRS, CDR2 YFSETQ, per germline. V shed 0 bases and J 4 bases; nucleotides not matched to a gene: 5. The CDR3 runs 16 residues. The CDR3 protein is CASSLGLAGAADTQYF. The DNA for the CDR3 is TGCGCCAGCAGCTTGGGGCTAGCGGGAGCGGCAGATACGCAGTATTTT.

The chain employs TRBV5-1 and TRBJ2-5; a possible D gene is TRBD1 (5 bases). Trimming took off 4 bases at V and 2 bases at J, with 18 bases between the two ends. Per the germline V gene, CDR1 is SGHRS and CDR2 is YFSETQ. The CDR3 has 16 amino acids. This CDR3 reads CASSILPPTAQETQYF. The CDR3 coding sequence is TGCGCCAGCAGCATCCTCCCTCCGACAGCGCAAGAGACCCAGTACTTC.

This chain connects TRBV30 to TRBJ1-1, with TRBD1 as a possible D gene (6 bases). Trimming cost V 4 bases and J 3 bases, with 12 bases left between them. This CDR3 spans 13 amino acids. Germline V gene data show CDR1 as GTSNPN and CDR2 as SVGIG (reference sequence). CDR3 nucleotides: TGTGCCTGGAACAGGGCGCGCGACACTGAAGCTTTCTTT. This encodes CAWNRARDTEAFF.

The V gene is TRBV4-2, the J gene TRBJ2-3, with D maybe TRBD2 (7 bases). Germline-derived CDR1 and CDR2 are LGHNA and YNFKEQ. There are 15 residues in the CDR3. Trimming cost V 1 base and J 2 bases, with 10 bases left between them. For the CDR3, the DNA is TGTGCCAGCAGCCAAGCGGGGGGCTACACAGATACGCAGTATTTT. Translating it yields CASSQAGGYTDTQYF.

The chain has TRBV18 and TRBJ1-2, with D possibly being TRBD1 (5 bases). Germline CDR1 KGHSH, CDR2 LQKENI. CDR3 length: 15 residues. V was shortened by 3 bases and J by 0 bases, with 11 bases between the two germline ends. This CDR3 is CASSPPSRANYGYTF. CDR3 sequence (DNA): TGTGCCAGCTCACCGCCGAGCAGGGCTAACTATGGCTACACCTTC.

CDR3: CASSPGGSNQPQHF. CDR3 DNA sequence: TGTGCCAGCAGCCCTGGGGGGAGCAATCAGCCCCAGCATTTT. This rearrangement joins TRBV27 to TRBJ1-5; D is perhaps TRBD1 (5 bases). Germline CDR1 is MNHEY and CDR2 is SMNVEV (reference sequence). CDR3 length equals 14 residues. Trimming removed 6 bases from V and 1 base from J, with 10 bases in between.

The chain recombines TRBV9 with TRBJ1-4; TRBD1 might be the D (5 bases). The CDR3 spans 16 residues. Trimming stripped 4 bases from V and 0 bases from J, with 13 bases between. CDR1 SGDLS and CDR2 YYNGEE come from the germline V gene. Here the CDR3 reads CASSLGHAATNEKLFF. CDR3 coding DNA: TGTGCCAGCAGCCTCGGACACGCTGCAACTAATGAAAAACTGTTTTTT.

The rearrangement joins TRBV30 to TRBJ2-1, with D perhaps matching TRBD1 (6 bases). The V end was cut by 4 bases, the J end by 3 bases, with 10 bases between. The CDR3 is 13 residues long. CDR1 is GTSNPN and CDR2 is SVGIG in the germline V gene (reference sequence). The CDR3 DNA is TGTGCCTGGAACCAGGGGTACTACAATGAGCAGTTCTTC. This translates into CAWNQGYYNEQFF.

V usage is TRBV19 and J usage is TRBJ1-4, with 9 positions matching TRBD1. Trimming removed 9 bases from V and 3 bases from J; junction bases left unmatched: 8. CDR1 is LNHDA and CDR2 is SQIVND in the germline V gene (reference sequence). This CDR3 region has 15 residues. The chain's CDR3 is CASRTGAPSNEKLFF. CDR3 nucleotides: TGTGCCAGCAGGACAGGGGCGCCTTCTAATGAAAAACTGTTTTTT. The entire variable domain, with the rest obtained from reference TRBV19 and TRBJ1-4, is as follows: DGGITQSPKYLFRKEGQNVTLSCEQNLNHDAMYWYRQDPGQGLRLIYYSQIVNDFQKGDIAEGYSVSREKKESFPLTVTSAQKNPTAFYLCASRTGAPSNEKLFFGSGTQLSVL.

V is TRBV6-1 and J is TRBJ1-5; 8 bases match TRBD1. The CDR3 has 15 amino acids. Germline V gene sequence: CDR1 MNHNS, CDR2 SASEGT. The V segment lost 6 bases and the J segment 3 bases; nucleotides outside the gene matches: 7. This CDR3 is CASRLSGGNNQPQHF. The CDR3 DNA reads as TGTGCCAGCAGGTTATCAGGGGGCAACAATCAGCCCCAGCATTTT.

The chain joins TRBV18 to TRBJ1-1; D ambiguous. The CDR3 has 11 amino acids. Germline V gives CDR1 KGHSH, CDR2 LQKENI. Trimming removed 5 bases at V and 3 bases at J, with 4 bases between. CDR3: CASSGDTEAFF. CDR3 DNA sequence: TGTGCCAGCTCAGGAGACACTGAAGCTTTCTTT.

The V gene is TRBV19, the J gene TRBJ1-2, with 7 bases matching TRBD1. CDR1 and CDR2 (germline): LNHDA, SQIVND (reference sequence). The trim removed 5 bases at V and 4 bases at J, leaving 1 base unmatched. There are 12 residues in the CDR3. The CDR3 bases are TGTGCCAGTAGTTGGGACAGCTATGGCTACACCTTC. Protein: CASSWDSYGYTF.

This chain connects TRBV2 to TRBJ2-1; TRBD1 matches 11 bases. The CDR3 runs 15 residues. Germline V lookup: CDR1 SNHLY, CDR2 FYNNEI. The V segment lost 4 bases and the J segment 6 bases; nucleotides outside the gene matches: 5. CDR3 loop: CASSADRGQSNEQFF. In DNA form, the CDR3 reads TGTGCCAGCAGTGCGGACAGGGGGCAAAGCAATGAGCAGTTCTTC. The variable domain in full, with the rest retrieved from reference TRBV2 and TRBJ2-1, is EPEVTQTPSHQVTQMGQEVILRCVPISNHLYFYWYRQILGQKVEFLVSFYNNEISEKSEIFDDQFSVERPDGSNFTLKIRSTKLEDSAMYFCASSADRGQSNEQFFGPGTRLTVL.

The genes are TRBV7-2 and TRBJ2-7; a possible D gene is TRBD2 (6 bases). CDR1 and CDR2 (germline): SGHTA, FQGNSA. The CDR3 spans 16 residues. V dropped 2 bases and J dropped 4 bases, with 18 bases sitting between them. DNA of the CDR3: TGTGCCAGCAGCTTAACGACCGGGAGTGGGATTTACGAGCAGTACTTC. Translation gives CASSLTTGSGIYEQYF.

V is TRBV6-5 and J is TRBJ1-1, with 7 bases lining up with TRBD1. The CDR3 is 12 amino acids. Germline lookup yields CDR1 MNHEY and CDR2 SVGAGI. J lost 11 bases, V lost 5 bases, and 8 bases had no gene match. For the CDR3, the DNA is TGTGCCAGCAGTCCCTTAGGGGGCTGGGCTTTCTTT. Translated: CASSPLGGWAFF.

The gene calls are TRBV27 and TRBJ1-5, with D unresolved. Germline-derived CDR1 and CDR2 are MNHEY and SMNVEV (reference sequence). With 0 bases removed from V and 0 bases from J, the gap between germline ends came to 15 bases. The CDR3 runs 18 residues. The CDR3 sequence: CASSLSWSRGDSNQPQHF. In DNA, the CDR3 is TGTGCCAGCAGTTTATCTTGGTCGAGAGGTGATAGCAATCAGCCCCAGCATTTT.

J is TRBJ2-7 and V is TRBV27; 10 bases map to TRBD1. Germline trimming cut 2 bases from V and 5 bases from J; bases unmatched to any gene: 6. Germline V gene lookup returns CDR1 MNHEY and CDR2 SMNVEV (reference sequence). CDR3 length: 15 residues. CDR3 sequence: CASSLKGGQGNEQYF. CDR3 sequence (DNA): TGTGCCAGCAGTTTAAAGGGGGGACAGGGGAACGAGCAGTACTTC.

J is TRBJ2-3 and V is TRBV27; D perhaps matches TRBD1 (5 bases). V lost 5 bases and J 2 bases, leaving 14 bases between the germline ends. CDR1 MNHEY and CDR2 SMNVEV come from the germline V gene (reference sequence). The CDR3 has 15 residues. CDR3 region: CASSPQGRITDTQYF. The DNA of the CDR3 is TGTGCCAGCAGTCCCCAGGGAAGGATCACAGATACGCAGTATTTT.

The rearrangement links TRBV7-9 to TRBJ1-2, with D perhaps TRBD1 (5 bases). The CDR3 length is 12 residues. V was trimmed by 2 bases and J by 9 bases, leaving 10 bases between them. Germline CDR1 SEHNR, CDR2 FQNEAQ (reference sequence). The CDR3 DNA reads as TGTGCCAGCAGCTTACAGGCAGGGAGCTACACCTTC. As protein: CASSLQAGSYTF.

This rearrangement joins TRBV30 to TRBJ1-6; 7 nucleotides agree with TRBD1. CDR3 length: 14 amino acids. Germline trimming cut 0 bases from V and 7 bases from J; bases unmatched to any gene: 3. From germline, CDR1 is GTSNPN and CDR2 SVGIG (reference sequence). CDR3 amino acids: CAWSVDRVNSPLHF. The CDR3 DNA is TGTGCCTGGAGTGTAGACAGGGTGAATTCACCCCTCCACTTT.

The chain links TRBV7-2 to TRBJ1-4; no definite D call. Germline CDR1 and CDR2: SGHTA and FQGNSA. V lost 4 bases to trimming and J lost 0 bases, with 9 bases between them. This CDR3 comprises 15 residues. The DNA for the CDR3 is TGTGCCAGCAGCTCGGCAGGCGCAACTAATGAAAAACTGTTTTTT. This codes for CASSSAGATNEKLFF.

The rearrangement links TRBV4-1 to TRBJ1-1; D is unclear. CDR3 length: 14 amino acids. Germline CDR1 reads MGHRA; CDR2 reads YSYEKL. V lost 3 bases and J lost 5, with 13 bases in between. This CDR3 reads CASSHPVGGTEAFF. Written as DNA, the CDR3 is TGCGCCAGCAGCCACCCTGTAGGAGGGACTGAAGCTTTCTTT.

The chain combines TRBV18 with TRBJ2-2; TRBD1 aligns across 7 bases. V lost 6 bases and J lost 0; bases outside the gene matches: 1. The CDR3 totals 14 residues. Germline values: CDR1 KGHSH, CDR2 LQKENI. The CDR3 spells CASSGQSNTGELFF. The CDR3, as DNA: TGTGCCAGCTCGGGACAGTCGAACACCGGGGAGCTGTTTTTT.

This chain connects TRBV5-1 to TRBJ2-7, with 8 bases aligning to TRBD2. Trimming at V came to 0 bases and at J to 1 base, leaving 3 bases not matched to a gene. CDR3 length: 15 amino acids. The germline CDR1 and CDR2 sequences are SGHRS and YFSETQ. DNA of the CDR3: TGCGCCAGCAGCTTGGAAGCTAGCGGGTCCTACGAGCAGTACTTC. Translated: CASSLEASGSYEQYF.

V and J are TRBV19 and TRBJ1-1; D remains ambiguous. The CDR3 sequence is 15 residues long. The germline V and J ends were trimmed by 0 bases and 2 bases, with 10 bases remaining between them. The germline V gene encodes CDR1 LNHDA and CDR2 SQIVND (reference sequence). Here the CDR3 reads CASSIEKEINTEAFF. Here the CDR3 DNA reads TGTGCCAGTAGTATAGAGAAGGAGATCAACACTGAAGCTTTCTTT.

The rearrangement joins TRBV12-5 to TRBJ2-1, with TRBD2 matching 7 bases. CDR1 is LGHNT, CDR2 FRNRAP, per germline. Trimming at V came to 3 bases and at J to 7 bases, leaving 6 bases not matched to a gene. The CDR3 covers 14 residues. The CDR3, as DNA: TGTGCTAGTGGTTTTGGCGGGGGTGGGAATGAGCAGTTCTTC. This translates into CASGFGGGGNEQFF.